This T cell receptor beta chain was identified during a study of cytomegalovirus exposure and HLA in healthy donors. Germline V gene data show CDR1 as SGHDT and CDR2 as YYEEEE. The CDR3 extends over 16 amino acids. V was shortened by 6 bases and J by 5 bases, with 23 bases between the two germline ends. The PCR was carried out with 60 Vbeta primers and 13 Jbeta primers. The table came from immunoSEQ multiplex PCR; TCRdb's copy has only in-frame clones and leaves some out. The listing records 130,000 or so clones. The V call is TRBV5-6, the J call TRBJ2-5; D may be TRBD2 (6 bases). The sample was PBMCs. The sequence was obtained from a woman aged 18-35 years in good health and CMV-seronegative. This CDR3 is CASNVFGLRVRETQYF. Here the CDR3 DNA reads TGTGCCAGCAATGTTTTCGGACTACGAGTTAGGGAGACCCAGTACTTC.